This entry lists 26 T cell receptor beta chains sequenced from one sample in a study of blood T cell repertoires in COVID-19. Sequenced by immunoSEQ multiplex PCR; TCRdb stores in-frame clones only, minus some. The repertoire holds nearly 250,000 clones, over 75% seen once, with about 9.3% in the top ten. Sequenced sample: PBMCs or T cells enriched from blood (not recorded which). These receptors were collected from a woman in her 50s with acute COVID-19.

The chain has TRBV7-9 and TRBJ1-2, with 8 nucleotides matching TRBD1. CDR3 size: 15 residues. Germline V gene lookup returns CDR1 SEHNR and CDR2 FQNEAQ (reference sequence). Trimming at V came to 0 bases and at J to 2 bases, leaving 2 bases not matched to a gene. The CDR3 bases are TGTGCCAGCAGCTTAGCAAGACAGGGGAACTATGGCTACACCTTC. It yields the protein CASSLARQGNYGYTF.

The genes are TRBV29-1 and TRBJ2-1; a weak D match, TRBD2 (6 bases). This CDR3 spans 14 amino acids. Germline CDR1 reads SQVTM; CDR2 reads ANQGSEA. V was pared by 3 bases and J by 0 bases, with 9 bases between. CDR3 DNA sequence: TGCAGCGTTGACGGGGGTAGCTCCTACAATGAGCAGTTCTTC. Translating it yields CSVDGGSSYNEQFF.

V and J are TRBV6-2 or TRBV6-3 and TRBJ1-5; TRBD1 is a possible D gene (5 bases). This CDR3 is 16 amino acids long. Trimming left V 2 bases short and J 4 bases short, with 15 bases between. Germline V lookup: CDR1 MNHEY, CDR2 SVGEGT. The CDR3 reads CASSYNRGVFNQPQHF. DNA of the CDR3: TGTGCCAGCAGTTACAATCGGGGGGTTTTTAATCAGCCCCAGCATTTT.

The chain links TRBV27 to TRBJ2-7, with 7 bases aligning to TRBD1. The CDR3 extends over 14 amino acids. Germline V gives CDR1 MNHEY, CDR2 SMNVEV (reference sequence). Germline trimming cut 3 bases from V and 6 bases from J; bases unmatched to any gene: 8. The CDR3 bases are TGTGCCAGCAGTTTTGGGCAGGGGGTTGGCGAGCAGTACTTC. Protein: CASSFGQGVGEQYF.

Note on this clone: This sample also contains other DNA sequences that code for the same CDR3. The chain has TRBV6-2 or TRBV6-3 and TRBJ1-5; D is ambiguous. Germline-derived CDR1 and CDR2 are MNHEY and SVGEGT. The CDR3 length is 14 residues. The V and J ends lost 3 bases and 1 base respectively, with 7 bases between them. CDR3 nucleotides: TGTGCCAGCAGTTATTTCTCCAGCAATCAGCCCCAGCATTTT. Residues: CASSYFSSNQPQHF.

The gene calls are TRBV4-1 and TRBJ2-7; 10 bases fit TRBD1. The V gene end was trimmed by 1 base and the J gene end by 3 bases; junction bases not matched to a gene: 3. This CDR3 contains 15 residues. Germline V gene data show CDR1 as MGHRA and CDR2 as YSYEKL. CDR3 in amino acids: CASSQGGQGFYEQYF. The CDR3 DNA follows: TGCGCCAGCAGCCAAGGGGGACAGGGGTTCTACGAGCAGTACTTC.

A word on this clone: The sample has other DNA sequences that encode this CDR3 too. The chain has TRBV3-1 (or the pseudogene TRBV3-2) and TRBJ1-2; D is perhaps TRBD1 (5 bases). Germline CDR1 and CDR2: LGHDT and YNNKEL (reference sequence). V was clipped by 3 bases and J by 4 bases, with 12 bases between them. This CDR3 spans 14 amino acids. CDR3 nucleotide sequence: TGTGCCAGCAGCCAGGGGCAGGGCCCCTATGGCTACACCTTC. Amino acid sequence: CASSQGQGPYGYTF.

The chain links TRBV3-1 (or the pseudogene TRBV3-2) to TRBJ2-7; no firm D call. Germline V gene data show CDR1 as LGHDT and CDR2 as YNNKEL (reference sequence). The CDR3 consists of 15 residues. The V end was cut by 5 bases, the J end by 0 bases, with 14 bases between. The CDR3 DNA reads TGTGCCAGCAGCTCCCGACACCTACCCTCCTACGAGCAGTACTTC. This sequence encodes CASSSRHLPSYEQYF.

The chain carries TRBV6-5 and TRBJ1-1, with a tentative D call TRBD1 (5 bases). CDR3 length: 13 residues. Germline CDR1 and CDR2: MNHEY and SVGAGI. Deletions cut 0 bases from V and 8 bases from J, with 10 bases between. The CDR3 DNA reads as TGTGCCAGCAGTTACTCGTATGCAGGGGAAGCTTTCTTT. It codes for CASSYSYAGEAFF.

The rearrangement links TRBV7-9 to TRBJ1-6, with 10 positions matching TRBD1. The CDR3 sequence is 15 residues long. V trimming: 1 base; J trimming: 11 bases; junction bases outside the gene matches: 5. CDR1 and CDR2 (germline): SEHNR, FQNEAQ (reference sequence). CDR3 in amino acids: CASSLGGQGLAPLHF. In DNA form, the CDR3 reads TGTGCCAGCAGCTTAGGGGGACAGGGGTTGGCACCCCTCCACTTT.

This clone occurred a few times. This rearrangement joins TRBV19 to TRBJ1-2, with TRBD1 matching 7 bases. The V and J ends lost 2 bases and 7 bases, in that order; junction bases with no gene match: 7. CDR3 size: 14 residues. CDR1 LNHDA and CDR2 SQIVND come from the germline V gene (reference sequence). CDR3 loop: CASSILQGKFGYTF. In nucleotides, the CDR3 is TGTGCCAGTAGTATACTACAGGGGAAGTTTGGCTACACCTTC.

The genes are TRBV13 and TRBJ1-2; 7 bases fit TRBD1. The ends lost 5 bases at V and 8 bases at J; junction bases unmatched: 11. CDR1 is PRHDT, CDR2 FYEKMQ, per germline (reference sequence). This CDR3 is 14 amino acids long. CDR3 residues: CASSPGTVQGGYTF. As DNA, the CDR3 is TGTGCCAGCAGCCCAGGGACAGTTCAGGGGGGCTACACCTTC.

This chain links TRBV19 with TRBJ1-3; 7 bases are a match to TRBD1. Trimming cost V 5 bases and J 5 bases; bases outside gene matches: 6. CDR1 and CDR2 (germline): LNHDA, SQIVND (reference sequence). CDR3 size: 14 residues. DNA of the CDR3: TGTGCCAGTAGTCGCCGGGACAGCAGAAACACCATATATTTT. Translating it yields CASSRRDSRNTIYF. Using reference TRBV19 and TRBJ1-3 for the parts outside the CDR3, the full variable domain is DGGITQSPKYLFRKEGQNVTLSCEQNLNHDAMYWYRQDPGQGLRLIYYSQIVNDFQKGDIAEGYSVSREKKESFPLTVTSAQKNPTAFYLCASSRRDSRNTIYFGEGSWLTVV.

The chain is built from TRBV3-1 (or the pseudogene TRBV3-2) and TRBJ1-2; D might be TRBD1 (6 bases). The CDR3 covers 14 residues. Trimming stripped 0 bases from V and 3 bases from J, with 8 bases between. Germline-derived CDR1 and CDR2 are LGHDT and YNNKEL (reference sequence). In nucleotides, the CDR3 is TGTGCCAGCAGCCAAGAGGGACACCACTATGGCTACACCTTC. Protein: CASSQEGHHYGYTF.

The CDR3 sequence: CASSATGTANEKLFF. CDR3 coding DNA: TGTGCCAGCAGCGCCACTGGAACAGCTAATGAAAAACTGTTTTTT. This chain joins TRBV7-2 and TRBJ1-4; D gene uncertain. The CDR3 loop spans 15 amino acids. Germline assignment: CDR1 SGHTA and CDR2 FQGNSA. Trimming left V 5 bases short and J 3 bases short, with 13 bases between.

CDR3 nucleotides: TGTGCCAGCAGCTCACTAGCGGGGGCCGCGGAGCAGTACTTC. It encodes CASSSLAGAAEQYF. The chain couples TRBV5-4 to TRBJ2-7; 11 bases align to TRBD2. The CDR3 contains 14 residues. V gave up 3 bases and J gave up 7 bases; unmatched junction bases: 6. The germline CDR1 and CDR2 sequences are SGHNT and YYREEE (reference sequence).

V usage is TRBV5-8 and J usage is TRBJ1-5, with D perhaps matching TRBD1 (6 bases). V was pared by 0 bases and J by 2 bases, with 12 bases between. The CDR3 has 16 amino acids. The germline V gene encodes CDR1 SGHTS and CDR2 YDEGEE. CDR3 sequence: CASSLEGDERNQPQHF. The CDR3 DNA reads as TGTGCCAGCAGCTTGGAGGGGGATGAACGCAATCAGCCCCAGCATTTT.

J is TRBJ1-4 and V is TRBV2; maybe TRBD1 (5 bases). The CDR3 covers 15 residues. The V gene's germline CDR1 is SNHLY and CDR2 FYNNEI. The CDR3 DNA sequence: TGTGCAAGCGCCCCCCAGACAGCAACTAATGAAAAACTGTTTTTT. Translating it yields CASAPQTATNEKLFF.

V and J are TRBV6-2 or TRBV6-3 and TRBJ2-6; D possibly corresponds to TRBD2 (6 bases). This CDR3 region has 17 residues. Germline V lookup: CDR1 MNHEY, CDR2 SVGEGT. The V gene lost 6 bases and the J gene lost 0 bases, with 15 bases spanning the gap. The CDR3 reads CASSEEGSLSGANVLTF. The CDR3, as DNA: TGTGCCAGCAGCGAGGAGGGCAGCCTCTCTGGGGCCAACGTCCTGACTTTC.

This rearrangement joins TRBV7-9 to TRBJ2-5, with 7 bases lining up with TRBD1. The CDR3 runs to 14 residues. CDR1 is SEHNR and CDR2 is FQNEAQ in the germline V gene (reference sequence). The trim removed 5 bases at V and 1 base at J, leaving 4 bases unmatched. The CDR3 nucleotides read TGTGCCAGCAGCCAGGACAGGCCCCAAGAGACCCAGTACTTC. Encoded protein: CASSQDRPQETQYF. Supplemented by reference TRBV7-9 and TRBJ2-5, the full variable domain reads DTGVSQNPRHKITKRGQNVTFRCDPISEHNRLYWYRQTLGQGPEFLTYFQNEAQLEKSRLLSDRFSAERPKGSFSTLEIQRTEQGDSAMYLCASSQDRPQETQYFGPGTRLLVL.

Here the CDR3 reads CASSPQGGNEKLFF. The CDR3 bases are TGTGCCAGCTCACCCCAGGGGGGAAATGAAAAACTGTTTTTT. The gene calls are TRBV18 and TRBJ1-4; 7 positions match TRBD1. Germline CDR1 reads KGHSH; CDR2 reads LQKENI. The CDR3 is made up of 14 amino acids. The V gene end was trimmed by 3 bases and the J gene end by 5 bases; junction bases not matched to a gene: 3. The full variable domain, in which reference TRBV18 and TRBJ1-4 provide the parts outside the CDR3, is NAGVMQNPRHLVRRRGQEARLRCSPMKGHSHVYWYRQLPEEGLKFMVYLQKENIIDESGMPKERFSAEFPKEGPSILRIQQVVRGDSAAYFCASSPQGGNEKLFFGSGTQLSVL.

The V and J genes are TRBV7-2 and TRBJ1-5; no clear D gene. Per the germline V gene, CDR1 is SGHTA and CDR2 is FQGNSA. The V end lost 3 bases, the J end lost 1 base, and 7 bases lay between the germline ends. The CDR3 runs to 14 residues. The CDR3 protein is CASSFSESNQPQHF. The CDR3, as DNA: TGTGCCAGCAGCTTTAGTGAGAGCAATCAGCCCCAGCATTTT.

This sequence joins TRBV6-5 and TRBJ2-7, with TRBD1 matching 7 bases. The CDR3 contains 14 residues. Trimming at V came to 5 bases and at J to 6 bases, leaving 10 bases not matched to a gene. CDR1 is MNHEY and CDR2 is SVGAGI in the germline V gene. DNA for the CDR3: TGTGCCAGCAGTAATACCGGGACAGAGGTCGAGCAGTACTTC. Protein sequence: CASSNTGTEVEQYF.

The genes are TRBV24-1 and TRBJ1-5; 7 bases align to TRBD1. V was pared by 5 bases and J by 3 bases, with 6 bases of the junction left unmatched. This CDR3 region has 15 residues. Germline V gene data show CDR1 as KGHDR and CDR2 as SFDVKD. The CDR3 nucleotides are TGTGCCACCAGTGGTGGAGGGGGCAACAATCAGCCCCAGCATTTT. Translated: CATSGGGGNNQPQHF.

This clone was observed once. The rearrangement joins TRBV5-1 to TRBJ2-1; perhaps TRBD1 as D (5 bases). Looked up from germline, CDR1 is SGHRS and CDR2 is YFSETQ. V gave up 8 bases and J gave up 4 bases, with 10 bases separating them. CDR3 length: 12 residues. CDR3 sequence (DNA): TGCGCCAGTATGGACACTTACAATGAGCAGTTCTTC. It encodes CASMDTYNEQFF.

The gene calls are TRBV7-2 and TRBJ1-1; TRBD1 is a possible D gene (5 bases). Germline V gene lookup returns CDR1 SGHTA and CDR2 FQGNSA. This CDR3 has 13 amino acids. V shed 3 bases and J shed 6 bases, with 11 bases lying between them. Written as DNA, the CDR3 is TGTGCCAGCAGCTTGTATTCGGGGGCTGAAGCTTTCTTT. Amino acids: CASSLYSGAEAFF.